This T cell receptor (beta chain) was recorded in a study of T cells in Graves' hyperthyroidism and ophthalmopathy (dated by TCRdb to the late 2010s). About the investigation overall: Peripheral blood samples were taken at the time of initial diagnosis, prior to any treatment. A discovery cohort of about 95 patients, fewer than 50 with Graves' ophthalmopathy and roughly 59 with stable Graves' hyperthyroidism, was used to find distinguishing TCR V-J signatures. The paper reports TCR Vbeta CDR3 sequencing of over 120 peripheral blood samples: some 44 ophthalmopathy, about 75 hyperthyroidism and approximately 17 progressor patients. The study also compared thyroid tissue and blood T-cell repertoires from more than 5 Graves' hyperthyroidism patients. Once sampling was done, hyperthyroidism patients were given methimazole at a starting dose of 30 mg daily, whereas ophthalmopathy patients were given high-dose intravenous methylprednisolone. For training and testing, the roughly 93 patients in the discovery cohort were randomly divided in a 7:3 ratio. An independent validation cohort of fewer than 20 hyperthyroidism patients and 17 patients who later progressed to ophthalmopathy tested prospective prediction of ophthalmopathy. The investigation overall reported the following: Most expanded thyroid clonotypes (frequency above 0.001) were also detected in blood, suggesting blood repertoires may reflect thyroid immune responses. In cross-validation, a model built on a 13 V-J signature told ophthalmopathy apart from stable hyperthyroidism with just under 90% sensitivity and around 84% specificity, and in testing the same model reached 80%/75%. Sample size was not statistically predetermined, and blinding of investigators to group allocation was not performed. In validation, the model predicted progression to ophthalmopathy a median of roughly 6.1 months before onset, with over 55% sensitivity and more than 72% specificity.

Comment on this clonotype: Its recognized antigen is unknown. No clone much larger than this one lies a single base away; base qualities are absent.

Ophthalmopathy patients had moderately to severely active disease, Clinical Activity Score of at least 3, NOSPECS grade of at least 4, and duration under 3 months. Patients with uncontrolled infections, other autoimmune diseases, pregnancy or lactation were excluded. Clinical symptoms, serum thyroxine and TRAb, thyroid ultrasound, and orbital computed tomography formed the basis for the diagnoses. PBMCs were separated from over 9 ml of fresh peripheral blood using Ficoll-Paque density gradient centrifugation. Total RNA was extracted using Trizol reagent, and RNA quality was assessed on an Agilent 2100 Bioanalyzer. Amplification of TCR beta CDR3 regions was carried out from RNA transcripts. The first round of RT-PCR for the TCR CDR3 was performed with the HTBI primer set and the Qiagen OneStep RT-PCR kit. The libraries were constructed in a second round of multiplex PCR and then size-selected and purified. Paired-end sequencing of the libraries was performed with 100 bp reads on an Illumina HiSeq2000. The study's processing was this. SOAPnuke was used to process the raw data, throwing out any read that contained adapters or uncalled bases, had a mean Phred below 15, or lacked an exact constant-primer or identifier match. High-quality paired reads were merged using COPE v1.2.5, and each unique nucleotide sequence was defined as a clonotype. MiTCR v1.1 was used to align the clonotypes against IMGT TRBV, TRBD and TRBJ reference segments. The analysis was restricted to V-J combinations with a frequency above 0.0001, which together covered about 99% of the repertoires. The TCS score was defined as F50 (clonal expansion) divided by E x V (chaos), with BLOSUM62-based TCRdist calculated between CDR3 peptides within each V-J. Welch's t-statistics and random forest reduced approximately 520 V-J features to 13, which were used in a naive Bayes classifier (R e1071). The Morisita-Horn index was used to measure how similar the thyroid and blood repertoires were. Using fastp at Q25 and MiXCR, TCRdb reprocessed the public reads and kept productive beta chains. Each CDR3 protein appears once, grouped with its most common genes and DNA. The V and J calls follow TCRdb's processing rather than the paper's. A total of 45,000 to 75,000 distinct CDR3 sequences appear in this sample, just under 50% of them only once. Of the sample, about an eighth falls within the top ten clones.

The germline V gene yields SGHTA for CDR1 and FQGTGA for CDR2. Including cysteine and phenylalanine, the CDR3 has 14 amino acids. Just the 42-base CDR3 DNA is kept, in frame starting at base 1. V loses 4 bases of germline sequence and J loses 0 bases, and the interval between the two ends is 6 bases. The chain is assembled from TRBV7-3 and TRBJ1-4; there is no confident call for the D gene. The origin of this receptor is a woman in her 30s with Graves' ophthalmopathy. The sequenced material came from blood. DNA sequence: TGTGCCAGCAGCTCCGGGACAACTAATGAAAAACTGTTTTTT. The translation is CASSSGTTNEKLFF.